A selection of T cell receptor beta chains follows, all from one sample in a study of read filtering for tumor transcriptome and immune sequencing. TCRdb ran MiXCR on the reads and lists one entry per CDR3 protein. The sample carries approximately 62,000 distinct CDR3 sequences, roughly 20% recorded once. Sequencing was done on a sample of a population of CD138-negative cells sorted from bone marrow. The source of these receptors is a donor aged 40 or older with multiple myeloma. Each CDR3 is given without its conserved first and last residue. Clone sizes are given selectively: once, few, many, or a class where the clone is expanded.

clone_size	v_call	j_call	cdr3_aa
many	TRBV6-5	TRBJ2-7	ASIYFGGDSYEQY
many	TRBV20-1	TRBJ1-5	SATRPGLDQPQH
many	TRBV7-2	TRBJ1-6	ASSLTLRSYNSPLH
many	TRBV20-1	TRBJ1-2	SARRQGRNYGYT
many	TRBV20-1	TRBJ2-1	SARGTSGRPNEQF
many	TRBV10-3	TRBJ2-1	AIGLTSGPYNEQF
many	TRBV5-1	TRBJ2-7	ASSSSTGNEQY
many	TRBV30	TRBJ2-1	AWSVHSGSPYNEQF
-	TRBV14	TRBJ1-2	ASSTSFSYGYT
many	TRBV7-9	TRBJ2-1	ASSPGTDNEQF
many	TRBV6-2/TRBV6-3	TRBJ2-5	ASRETGGLPQETQY
many	TRBV5-1	TRBJ2-1	ASSLDRGSYNEQF
many	TRBV23-1	TRBJ2-3	ASSQPRQASTDTQY
many	TRBV5-1	TRBJ2-2	ASSEGTGGTGELF
many	TRBV28	TRBJ2-7	ASRGTPAYEQY
many	TRBV12-3/TRBV12-4	TRBJ2-7	ASSLAGYEQY
many	TRBV5-1	TRBJ2-7	ASSPSNKFNEQY
many	TRBV6-6	TRBJ1-4	ASSYHPDREKLF
many	TRBV6-6	TRBJ2-3	ASRDTSGGVTDTQY
many	TRBV20-1	TRBJ2-7	SAPYLRGYEQY
many	TRBV6-1	TRBJ1-3	ASSLLGQRRNTIY
many	TRBV28	TRBJ2-1	ASSSAGTGISNEQF
-	TRBV28	TRBJ2-1	ASSTLHLAGEKYNELF
few	TRBV19	TRBJ2-4	ASSIDGGLIQY
few	TRBV4-1	TRBJ2-5	ASSQGQRETQY
few	TRBV5-4	TRBJ2-5	ASSFVQGQETQY
-	TRBV20-1	TRBJ2-3	SVQGASTDTQY
many	TRBV29-1	TRBJ1-4	SAATGTAGEKLF